These 18 T cell receptor beta chains were sequenced from one sample in a study of blood T cell repertoires in COVID-19. Method: immunoSEQ multiplex PCR; TCRdb's copy keeps in-frame clones and lacks some. The profile shows some 270,000 clones, around 85% of them singletons. What was sequenced was peripheral blood. These TCRs come from a human donor with COVID-19, enrolled during active disease. The donor label of this sample is uncertain.

V and J are TRBV20-1 and TRBJ2-7; TRBD2 might be the D (5 bases). The length of the CDR3 is 15 residues. The germline V and J ends were trimmed by 3 bases and 4 bases, with 19 bases remaining between them. Germline V gene lookup returns CDR1 DFQATT and CDR2 SNEGSKA (reference sequence). CDR3 sequence: CSASSAEPPTYEQYF. The CDR3 DNA follows: TGCAGTGCTAGTTCAGCGGAGCCCCCTACTTACGAGCAGTACTTC.

This sequence joins TRBV28 and TRBJ2-7; TRBD2 aligns across 10 bases. CDR1 is MDHEN and CDR2 is SYDVKM in the germline V gene. This CDR3 spans 17 amino acids. V shed 3 bases and J 0 bases; nucleotides not matched to a gene: 8. CDR3 region: CASSLASGSLGSYEQYF. CDR3 nucleotides: TGTGCCAGCAGTTTGGCTAGCGGGAGTCTTGGCTCCTACGAGCAGTACTTC.

The chain uses TRBV7-2 and TRBJ1-1, with 9 bases identical to TRBD1. Germline loops: CDR1 SGHTA, CDR2 FQGNSA. This CDR3 has 16 residues. With 3 bases clipped from V and 0 bases from J, the junction kept 5 bases outside the gene matches. In nucleotides, the CDR3 is TGTGCCAGCAGCTTCAGGGACAGGGCGTTGAACACTGAAGCTTTCTTT. This sequence encodes CASSFRDRALNTEAFF.

V gene TRBV19 combines with J gene TRBJ2-1, with D hard to call. CDR3 size: 18 residues. The V end lost 6 bases, the J end lost 5 bases, and 26 bases lay between the germline ends. Germline V gene data show CDR1 as LNHDA and CDR2 as SQIVND (reference sequence). CDR3 sequence: CASSELIDRKVLHNEQFF. In DNA, the CDR3 is TGTGCCAGTAGCGAACTAATCGACCGGAAAGTCCTACACAATGAGCAGTTCTTC.

The chain combines TRBV5-4 with TRBJ2-3; D gene uncertain. Trimming took 2 bases from V and 1 from J, leaving 8 bases between them. Germline V gene data show CDR1 as SGHNT and CDR2 as YYREEE (reference sequence). The CDR3 loop spans 14 amino acids. The CDR3 loop is CASSFQARTDTQYF. The CDR3 DNA reads TGTGCCAGCAGCTTTCAAGCCCGCACAGATACGCAGTATTTT.

The genes are TRBV19 and TRBJ2-7; TRBD2 aligns across 9 bases. The CDR3 loop spans 13 amino acids. The trim removed 10 bases at V and 3 bases at J, leaving 7 bases unmatched. Germline values: CDR1 LNHDA, CDR2 SQIVND (reference sequence). In DNA form, the CDR3 reads TGTGCCATCTTAGCGGGAGCTCTCTACGAGCAGTACTTC. Translating it yields CAILAGALYEQYF. Looking up the rest from reference TRBV19 and TRBJ2-7 gives the full variable domain: DGGITQSPKYLFRKEGQNVTLSCEQNLNHDAMYWYRQDPGQGLRLIYYSQIVNDFQKGDIAEGYSVSREKKESFPLTVTSAQKNPTAFYLCAILAGALYEQYFGPGTRLTVT.

There are a few counts of this clone. The V call is TRBV4-3, the J call TRBJ2-7; a weak D match, TRBD1 (5 bases). CDR1 is LGHNA and CDR2 is YSLEER in the germline V gene. The CDR3 extends over 14 amino acids. V was pared by 1 base and J by 2 bases, with 9 bases between. CDR3 nucleotide sequence: TGCGCCAGCAGCCAAGTAAGGGGTCCCTACGAGCAGTACTTC. This gives the protein CASSQVRGPYEQYF.

The V call is TRBV10-3, the J call TRBJ1-2, with D perhaps matching TRBD1 (5 bases). Germline V CDR1 and CDR2: ENHRY, SYGVKD. The CDR3 covers 12 residues. V lost 5 bases and J lost 8, with 12 bases in between. CDR3 nucleotides: TGTGCCATCAGTAATAGGGGTAGGGGCTACACCTTC. Protein sequence: CAISNRGRGYTF.

The chain couples TRBV29-1 to TRBJ2-3, with a tentative D call TRBD1 (5 bases). The CDR3 spans 14 residues. Germline V CDR1 and CDR2: SQVTM, ANQGSEA. V gave up 1 base and J gave up 4 bases, with 12 bases separating them. CDR3 sequence (DNA): TGCAGCGTTGAAGTGTCAGGGATACCAGATACGCAGTATTTT. Translating gives CSVEVSGIPDTQYF.

In DNA, the CDR3 is TGTGCCAGCAGTCCCCAGATGGATTCACCCCTCCACTTT. This gives the protein CASSPQMDSPLHF. The rearrangement links TRBV6-5 to TRBJ1-6; no definite D call. From germline, CDR1 is MNHEY and CDR2 SVGAGI. The CDR3 runs 13 residues. V lost 5 bases, J lost 8 bases, and 10 bases lay in between.

This clone was observed once. This sequence joins TRBV15 and TRBJ2-7, with 7 bases lining up with TRBD1. Losses at the gene ends were 0 bases for V and 7 bases for J; bases not matched to a gene: 9. CDR1 is LNHNV, CDR2 YYDKDF, per germline (reference sequence). The CDR3 runs to 15 residues. The CDR3 DNA follows: TGTGCCACCAGCAGAGAGAGGACAGGCAGGTGGGAGCAGTACTTC. It is translated as CATSRERTGRWEQYF.

The genes are TRBV19 and TRBJ2-7; 8 nucleotides align to TRBD2. Germline V lookup: CDR1 LNHDA, CDR2 SQIVND (reference sequence). This CDR3 is built from 14 residues. The V and J ends lost 8 bases and 6 bases, in that order; junction bases with no gene match: 12. The CDR3 bases are TGTGCCAGTTCGTGGGGACTAGAGTCAGGCGAGCAGTACTTC. The encoded protein is CASSWGLESGEQYF.

V is TRBV3-1 (or the pseudogene TRBV3-2) and J is TRBJ2-4; 13 bases agree with TRBD2. The CDR3 spans 18 residues. CDR1 LGHDT and CDR2 YNNKEL come from the germline V gene (reference sequence). The J segment lost 0 bases and the V segment lost 4 bases, leaving 6 bases of the junction unmatched. The CDR3 coding sequence is TGTGCCAGCAGCCTCGGGACTAGCGGGACTCTAGCCAAAAACATTCAGTACTTC. Translated, it gives CASSLGTSGTLAKNIQYF.

The V and J genes are TRBV5-1 and TRBJ1-2, with 11 bases lining up with TRBD1. Germline assignment: CDR1 SGHRS and CDR2 YFSETQ. Trimming took 4 bases from V and 6 from J; bases not matched to a gene: 8. The CDR3 consists of 15 residues. CDR3 residues: CASSRGQGGSDGYTF. As DNA, the CDR3 is TGCGCCAGCAGCAGGGGACAGGGGGGATCGGATGGCTACACCTTC.

This clone was recorded a few times. V gene TRBV5-4 combines with J gene TRBJ1-1; possibly TRBD1 for D (6 bases). Trimming stripped 7 bases from V and 3 bases from J, with 13 bases between. The CDR3 sequence is 13 residues long. Germline V gene data show CDR1 as SGHNT and CDR2 as YYREEE (reference sequence). The CDR3: CASRGGVDTEAFF. In nucleotides, the CDR3 is TGTGCCAGCCGAGGGGGGGTGGACACTGAAGCTTTCTTT.

The chain links TRBV18 to TRBJ2-5; 8 nucleotides agree with TRBD2. The germline gives CDR1 KGHSH, CDR2 LQKENI. CDR3 length: 14 residues. With 5 bases clipped from V and 1 base from J, the junction kept 3 bases outside the gene matches. CDR3 protein: CASSSTSGQETQYF. The CDR3 nucleotides read TGTGCCAGCTCAAGTACTAGCGGCCAAGAGACCCAGTACTTC.

This chain joins TRBV7-2 and TRBJ1-1, with a tentative D call TRBD1 (5 bases). Trimming shortened V by 6 bases and J by 2 bases, and 13 bases separated the two germline ends. The germline gives CDR1 SGHTA, CDR2 FQGNSA. The CDR3 sequence is 14 residues long. The CDR3 is CASSAIGDNTEAFF. CDR3 bases: TGTGCCAGCAGTGCAATAGGGGATAACACTGAAGCTTTCTTT.

V usage is TRBV15 and J usage is TRBJ1-3, with 7 nucleotides matching TRBD1. This CDR3 has 14 residues. J was trimmed by 3 bases and V by 1 base; bases with no gene match: 0. Germline values: CDR1 LNHNV, CDR2 YYDKDF (reference sequence). The CDR3 reads CATSRAGGGNTIYF. The CDR3 DNA reads TGTGCCACCAGCAGAGCAGGGGGTGGAAACACCATATATTTT. Based on the CDR3 plus reference TRBV15 and TRBJ1-3, the full variable domain is DAMVIQNPRYQVTQFGKPVTLSCSQTLNHNVMYWYQQKSSQAPKLLFHYYDKDFNNEADTPDNFQSRRPNTSFCFLDIRSPGLGDTAMYLCATSRAGGGNTIYFGEGSWLTVV.